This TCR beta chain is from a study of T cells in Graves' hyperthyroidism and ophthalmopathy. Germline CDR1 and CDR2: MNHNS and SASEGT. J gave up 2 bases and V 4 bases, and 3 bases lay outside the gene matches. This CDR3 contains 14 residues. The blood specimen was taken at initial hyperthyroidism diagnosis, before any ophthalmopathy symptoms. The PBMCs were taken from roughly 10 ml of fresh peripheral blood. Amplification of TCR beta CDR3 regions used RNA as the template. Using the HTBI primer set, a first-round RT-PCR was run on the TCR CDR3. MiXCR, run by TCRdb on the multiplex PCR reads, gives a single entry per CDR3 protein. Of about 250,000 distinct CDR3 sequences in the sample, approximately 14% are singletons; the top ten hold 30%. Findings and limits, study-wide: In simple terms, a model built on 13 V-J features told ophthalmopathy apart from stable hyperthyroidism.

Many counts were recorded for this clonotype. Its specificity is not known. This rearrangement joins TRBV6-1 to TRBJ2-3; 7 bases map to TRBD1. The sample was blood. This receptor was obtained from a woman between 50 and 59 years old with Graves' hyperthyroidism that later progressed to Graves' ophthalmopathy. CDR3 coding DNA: TGTGCCAGCAGTGTACAGGGGTTCACAGATACGCAGTATTTT. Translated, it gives CASSVQGFTDTQYF.